These 6 T cell receptor beta chains were sequenced from one sample in a study of T-cell memory formation after mild COVID-19. TCRdb reanalysed the 5' RACE reads using MiXCR and keeps one entry per CDR3 protein. This table has some 450,000 distinct CDR3 sequences, 15% to 25% appearing once. The source material was PBMCs or a T cell subset sorted from them (not recorded which). The receptors come from an adult woman who had mild COVID-19 (a few samples of this study predate the infection). Cell type and time point are not known.

Only a few counts were recorded for this clonotype. The rearrangement uses TRBV7-2 and TRBJ1-2; 11 nucleotides line up with TRBD1. Germline CDR1 reads SGHTA; CDR2 reads FQGNSA. V lost 1 base and J lost 8; bases outside the gene matches: 6. The CDR3 length is 15 residues. CDR3 DNA sequence: TGTGCCAGCAGCTTAGACGGACAGGGGGCGCGGGGCTACACCTTC. The encoded protein is CASSLDGQGARGYTF.

This clonotype was picked up a small number of times. This chain links TRBV3-1 with TRBJ2-1, with 8 bases identical to TRBD2. Trimming at V came to 1 base and at J to 5 bases, leaving 4 bases not matched to a gene. This CDR3 region has 15 residues. Germline V gene lookup returns CDR1 LGHDT and CDR2 YNNKEL (reference sequence). The CDR3 region is CASSQAWRGDNEQFF. In DNA, the CDR3 is TGTGCCAGCAGCCAAGCATGGCGGGGGGACAATGAGCAGTTCTTC.

This clonotype has just a few counts. The CDR3 DNA reads as TGTGCCAGCAGGGTCTCGGTCCGGGAGTGGGGCACCGGGGAGCTGTTTTTT. It codes for CASRVSVREWGTGELFF. This chain joins TRBV7-2 and TRBJ2-2, with a weak D call TRBD2 (6 bases). Germline CDR1 and CDR2: SGHTA and FQGNSA. The germline V and J ends were trimmed by 6 bases and 4 bases, with 21 bases remaining between them. The CDR3 spans 17 residues.

The rearrangement joins TRBV7-9 to TRBJ1-5; D gene unclear. This CDR3 is built from 16 residues. Trimming removed 2 bases from V and 7 bases from J, with 18 bases in between. Germline V gene sequence: CDR1 SEHNR, CDR2 FQNEAQ (reference sequence). In nucleotides, the CDR3 is TGTGCCAGCAGCTTATTTCGTGGTGGATTCGGGCAGCCCCAGCATTTT. This codes for CASSLFRGGFGQPQHF.

This clonotype showed up just a few times. The chain couples TRBV5-1 to TRBJ2-3, with D unresolved. Looked up from germline, CDR1 is SGHRS and CDR2 is YFSETQ. The ends were cut back, 6 bases at V and 2 bases at J, with 4 bases in the middle. CDR3 size: 11 residues. The CDR3 nucleotides are TGCGCCAGCAAGGACACAGATACGCAGTATTTT. It is translated as CASKDTDTQYF.

This clonotype appeared a few times. V gene TRBV7-9 combines with J gene TRBJ2-5; TRBD2 matches 11 bases. The CDR3 contains 17 residues. J lost 6 bases, V lost 5 bases, and 14 bases had no gene match. Germline lookup yields CDR1 SEHNR and CDR2 FQNEAQ (reference sequence). The CDR3: CASSPGRLAGGKKTQYF. CDR3 nucleotide sequence: TGTGCCAGCAGCCCAGGAAGGCTAGCGGGAGGTAAAAAGACCCAGTACTTC.